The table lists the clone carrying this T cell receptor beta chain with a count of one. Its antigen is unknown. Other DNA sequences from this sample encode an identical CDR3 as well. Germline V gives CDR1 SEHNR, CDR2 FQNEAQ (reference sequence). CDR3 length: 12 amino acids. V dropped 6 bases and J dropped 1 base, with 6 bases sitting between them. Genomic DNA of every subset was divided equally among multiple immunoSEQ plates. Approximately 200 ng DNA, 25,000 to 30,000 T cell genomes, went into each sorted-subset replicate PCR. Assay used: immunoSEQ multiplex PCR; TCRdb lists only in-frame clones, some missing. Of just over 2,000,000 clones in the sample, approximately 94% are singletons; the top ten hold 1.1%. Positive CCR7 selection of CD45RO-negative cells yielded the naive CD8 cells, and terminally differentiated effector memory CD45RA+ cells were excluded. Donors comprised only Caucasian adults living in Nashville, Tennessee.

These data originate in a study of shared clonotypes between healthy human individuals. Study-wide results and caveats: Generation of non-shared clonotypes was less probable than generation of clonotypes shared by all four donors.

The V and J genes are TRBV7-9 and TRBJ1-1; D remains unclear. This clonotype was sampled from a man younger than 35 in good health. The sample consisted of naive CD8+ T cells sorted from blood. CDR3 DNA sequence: TGTGCCAGCAGGGACGGGAACACTGAAGCTTTCTTT. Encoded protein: CASRDGNTEAFF.